This TCR beta chain stems from a study of T cell responses to AZD1222 COVID-19 vaccine. Broader study findings: Sampling that yielded the repertoires occurred only after the peak T cell response. Mostly white British, mostly female donors; authors suggested clonal diversity may be underestimated. The study reported that nearly half of spike-specific TCRs target unmutated variant regions.

The CDR3 covers 15 residues. In germline, CDR1 is MNHNY, CDR2 SVGAGI (reference sequence). V trimming: 6 bases; J trimming: 5 bases; junction bases outside the gene matches: 9. Using immunoSEQ multiplex PCR, the repertoire was profiled, and TCRdb retains in-frame clones only, with some absent. The table records about 100,000 clones, around 90% of them present only once. Comments on this clone: Its antigen remains unknown.

The gene calls are TRBV6-6 and TRBJ1-4; 7 positions agree with TRBD1. This receptor was taken from an adult in good health. The material was peripheral blood, obtained on day 0 of AZD1222 vaccination. This CDR3 is CASSPGTELNEKLFF. CDR3 DNA: TGTGCCAGCAGCCCCGGGACAGAGTTAAATGAAAAACTGTTTTTT.